This TCR beta chain was obtained from a study of radiation and T cells in renal cell carcinoma. Study details: Nephrectomy followed 15 Gy stereotactic body radiation by 4 weeks. The study's findings and limits: In blood, top tumor clones expanded by 2 weeks, shrinking by 4.

V dropped 4 bases and J dropped 2 bases, with 17 bases sitting between them. Germline loops: CDR1 LNHDA, CDR2 SQIVND (reference sequence). This CDR3 has 17 residues. The data were produced by immunoSEQ multiplex PCR, yet TCRdb's version contains in-frame clones alone and is incomplete. The sample contains approximately 110,000 clones, approximately 80% of which appear only once. Noted time point: baseline pretreatment blood. As for treatment: 15 Gy SBRT to primary tumor, nephrectomy 4 weeks later. To note about this clone: Its target is unknown.

This clonotype was sampled from a woman aged 55-69 years with renal cell carcinoma. The V gene is TRBV19, the J gene TRBJ2-2; D gene uncertain. Sequenced here: blood, sampled from a patient whose treatment included radiotherapy and nephrectomy. CDR3 bases: TGTGCCAGTAGTACCAGCTTCGGGCAGTTCAACACCGGGGAGCTGTTTTTT. Amino acids: CASSTSFGQFNTGELFF.